Listed below are T cell receptor beta chains from one sample, sequenced in a study of PD-1 blockade in classical Hodgkin lymphoma. Data came from immunoSEQ multiplex PCR; TCRdb stores just in-frame clones and leaves some out. The sample lists approximately 26,000 clones; around 80% were seen once. The sequences come from peripheral blood mononuclear cells (PBMCs), collected before the fourth cycle of nivolumab. Receptors originate from a human donor with classical Hodgkin lymphoma. Each CDR3 is given with its conserved first and last residue. The D gene is left open where the match is weak. The size entry is marked missing in some rows and otherwise reads once, few, many or a size class.

TRBJ1-5 . . TRBV9 13 CASSVGKVQPQHF TGTGCCAGCAGCGTAGGGAAGGTTCAGCCCCAGCATTTT
TRBJ1-5 . . TRBV6-6 12 CASSPRLGPQHF TGTGCCAGCAGCCCTCGTTTAGGGCCCCAGCATTTT
TRBJ2-7 . . TRBV27 19 CASSPHRSLLHDGYEEQYF TGTGCCAGCAGTCCCCATAGGAGCCTATTACACGACGGATACGAGGAGCAGTACTTC
TRBJ2-5 . . TRBV7-9 15 CASSLANEGGETQYF TGTGCCAGCAGCTTAGCCAACGAAGGCGGTGAGACCCAGTACTTC
TRBJ2-1 . . TRBV7-3 12 CASSPSRGEQFF TGTGCCAGCAGCCCCTCTCGCGGAGAGCAGTTCTTC
TRBJ2-3 TRBD1 . TRBV6-5 13 CASSSQGTDTQYF TGTGCCAGCAGTTCACAGGGGACAGATACGCAGTATTTT
TRBJ2-3 . . TRBV10-3 16 CAISASGVLITDTQYF TGTGCCATCAGTGCCTCAGGGGTCCTAATCACAGATACGCAGTATTTT
TRBJ2-2 . . TRBV19 14 CASSTVKGGGELFF TGTGCCAGTAGCACCGTAAAGGGGGGCGGGGAGCTGTTTTTT
TRBJ2-7 . once TRBV29-1 11 CSVGLEDEQYF TGCAGCGTTGGTCTGGAGGACGAGCAGTACTTC
TRBJ2-1 TRBD2 . TRBV28 16 CASTPISGSTYNEQFF TGTGCCAGCACCCCAATAAGCGGGAGTACCTACAATGAGCAGTTCTTC
TRBJ2-7 . . TRBV6-1 16 CASSEATTVSSYEQYF TGTGCCAGCAGTGAAGCGACGACGGTTAGCTCCTACGAGCAGTACTTC
TRBJ2-3 TRBD1 . TRBV28 15 CASSRRTGVSDTQYF TGTGCCAGCAGTCGACGGACAGGGGTTTCAGATACGCAGTATTTT
TRBJ1-4 . . TRBV25-1 17 CASQPPVGTDLWEKLFF TGTGCCAGTCAGCCGCCGGTCGGCACAGACCTTTGGGAAAAACTGTTTTTT
TRBJ2-4 . . TRBV19 16 CASSHGQGGTKNIQYF TGTGCCAGTAGTCACGGACAGGGAGGGACCAAAAACATTCAGTACTTC
TRBJ2-7 TRBD1 . TRBV19 16 CASSARTGESSYEQYF TGTGCCAGTAGTGCACGGACAGGAGAAAGCTCCTACGAGCAGTACTTC
TRBJ2-5 TRBD1 . TRBV28 14 CASSFPDRLETQYF TGTGCCAGCAGTTTTCCGGACAGGCTGGAGACCCAGTACTTC
TRBJ2-6 TRBD1 . TRBV19 19 CASTPGPGTGASGANVLTF TGTGCCAGTACCCCAGGCCCCGGGACAGGGGCCTCTGGGGCCAACGTCCTGACTTTC
TRBJ1-3 . few TRBV6-5 11 CASGSGNTIYF TGTGCCAGCGGTAGTGGAAACACCATATATTTT
TRBJ2-1 TRBD2 once TRBV6-5 16 CASSSPGGGSYNEQFF TGTGCCAGCAGTTCCCCCGGCGGGGGAAGCTACAATGAGCAGTTCTTC
TRBJ1-1 . . TRBV28 19 CASSLALSGSRAGNTEAFF TGTGCCAGCAGTTTGGCGTTATCAGGGTCCCGAGCGGGGAACACTGAAGCTTTCTTT
TRBJ2-2 . . TRBV2 13 CASSPVNTGELFF TGTGCCAGCAGTCCGGTGAACACCGGGGAGCTGTTTTTT
TRBJ2-2 TRBD2 few TRBV19 18 CASSTRGLAGQNTGELFF TGTGCCAGTAGCACTAGGGGACTAGCGGGACAGAACACCGGGGAGCTGTTTTTT
TRBJ2-2 . . TRBV5-5 13 CASSFSPSGELFF TGTGCCAGCAGCTTCTCGCCTTCCGGGGAGCTGTTTTTT
TRBJ1-2 . . TRBV10-3 12 CAISEGTGPYTF TGTGCCATCAGTGAGGGTACAGGGCCGTACACCTTC
TRBJ1-1 . once TRBV18 13 CASSPTGNTEAFF TGTGCCAGCTCACCGACCGGGAACACTGAAGCTTTCTTT
TRBJ1-2 . once TRBV28 11 CVTLTNYGYTF TGTGTTACGCTCACTAACTATGGCTACACCTTC
TRBJ2-5 . . TRBV19 14 CASSTAAGAETQYF TGTGCCAGTAGTACCGCCGCAGGGGCCGAGACCCAGTACTTC